A single sample is the source of the 20 T cell receptor beta chains below, sequenced in a study of T cells in Graves' hyperthyroidism and ophthalmopathy. Amplification of TCR beta CDR3 regions used RNA as the template. HTBI primers drove first-round RT-PCR of the TCR CDR3. In TCRdb, the multiplex PCR reads were re-called with MiXCR into one record per CDR3 protein. The sample carries 250,000 or so distinct CDR3 sequences, 15% recorded once. The sequenced sample was blood. All receptors derive from a woman aged 50 to 65 with Graves' hyperthyroidism that later progressed to Graves' ophthalmopathy.

This clonotype showed up many times. The chain uses TRBV28 and TRBJ2-6, with 7 nucleotides matching TRBD2. Germline values: CDR1 MDHEN, CDR2 SYDVKM. V lost 5 bases and J lost 0; bases outside the gene matches: 10. The CDR3 has 18 residues. CDR3 DNA sequence: TGTGCCAGCAGTCAATGGGACTACCAAAGCTCTGGGGCCAACGTCCTGACTTTC. This sequence encodes CASSQWDYQSSGANVLTF.

CDR3: CASSKRRTPNTWLADTQYF. The CDR3 nucleotides are TGTGCCAGCAGCAAGAGACGGACACCCAACACTTGGTTAGCAGATACGCAGTATTTT. This chain links TRBV11-2 with TRBJ2-3; weak D call: TRBD1 (5 bases). The CDR3 sequence is 19 residues long. V was shortened by 5 bases and J by 4 bases, with 28 bases between the two germline ends. Germline assignment: CDR1 SGHAT and CDR2 FQNNGV. Together with reference TRBV11-2 and TRBJ2-3, the CDR3 gives the full variable domain: EAGVAQSPRYKIIEKRQSVAFWCNPISGHATLYWYQQILGQGPKLLIQFQNNGVVDDSQLPKDRFSAERLKGVDSTLKIQPAKLEDSAVYLCASSKRRTPNTWLADTQYFGPGTRLTVL.

The V call is TRBV5-1, the J call TRBJ2-5, with D tentatively TRBD1 or TRBD2 (5 bases each). The CDR3 consists of 15 residues. Germline-derived CDR1 and CDR2 are SGHRS and YFSETQ. Trimming shortened V by 1 base and J by 2 bases, and 12 bases separated the two germline ends. In nucleotides, the CDR3 is TGCGCCAGCAGCTTGACTGACGGGGCTCAAGAGACCCAGTACTTC. This encodes CASSLTDGAQETQYF.

In this sample, this clonotype turned up many times. This rearrangement joins TRBV20-1 to TRBJ2-7, with D tentatively TRBD1 or TRBD2 (6 bases each). CDR3 size: 16 residues. V dropped 2 bases and J dropped 3 bases, with 20 bases sitting between them. Germline V lookup: CDR1 DFQATT, CDR2 SNEGSKA (reference sequence). The CDR3 DNA sequence: TGCAGTGCTAGATGGAGGGGGAAGGGGTGGGACTACGAGCAGTACTTC. Its protein product is CSARWRGKGWDYEQYF.

In this sample, this clonotype turned up many times. The chain uses TRBV5-5 and TRBJ2-5; D is possibly TRBD1 (5 bases). CDR1 and CDR2 from the germline V gene are SGHKS and YYEKEE (reference sequence). Between the trimmed V and J ends, which lost 4 bases and 1 base, there was a span of 8 bases. The length of the CDR3 is 13 residues. Here the CDR3 reads CASSQTVQETQYF. In DNA form, the CDR3 reads TGTGCCAGCAGCCAGACAGTCCAAGAGACCCAGTACTTC. The full variable domain, rest sourced from reference TRBV5-5 and TRBJ2-5, is DAGVTQSPTHLIKTRGQQVTLRCSPISGHKSVSWYQQVLGQGPQFIFQYYEKEERGRGNFPDRFSARQFPNYSSELNVNALLLGDSALYLCASSQTVQETQYFGPGTRLLVL.

This clonotype has ten or more counts. The chain combines TRBV5-1 with TRBJ1-1; 8 nucleotides agree with TRBD1. V lost 1 base to trimming and J lost 4 bases; unmatched junction nucleotides: 3. The V gene's germline CDR1 is SGHRS and CDR2 YFSETQ. The CDR3 spans 14 residues. The CDR3: CASSLTGQGTEAFF. For the CDR3, the DNA is TGCGCCAGCAGCTTGACAGGACAGGGCACTGAAGCTTTCTTT.

This clonotype was observed many times. The chain is built from TRBV6-1 and TRBJ1-1, with D tentatively TRBD1 (6 bases). The CDR3 is 13 residues long. CDR1 and CDR2 (germline): MNHNS, SASEGT. Trimming pared 2 bases from V and 5 bases from J, leaving 9 bases between. The CDR3 here is CASSEQGWTEAFF. In DNA, the CDR3 is TGTGCCAGCAGTGAACAGGGGTGGACTGAAGCTTTCTTT.

Many counts were recorded for this clonotype. V gene TRBV27 combines with J gene TRBJ2-1; 9 bases align to TRBD1. Germline CDR1 and CDR2: MNHEY and SMNVEV (reference sequence). The V gene end was trimmed by 3 bases and the J gene end by 9 bases; junction bases not matched to a gene: 9. The CDR3 is 15 residues long. For the CDR3, the DNA is TGTGCCAGCAGTTTCAGGACAGGGGTTACTAGTGAGCAGTTCTTC. Its translation: CASSFRTGVTSEQFF.

This chain joins TRBV9 and TRBJ2-3, with TRBD2 matching 9 bases. From germline, CDR1 is SGDLS and CDR2 YYNGEE. This CDR3 is built from 16 residues. V was clipped by 4 bases and J by 1 base; unmatched bases: 7. This CDR3 reads CASSLVREGGTDTQYF. CDR3 nucleotides: TGTGCCAGCAGCCTGGTGCGGGAGGGAGGCACAGATACGCAGTATTTT. Combining the CDR3 with reference TRBV9 and TRBJ2-3 gives the whole variable domain DSGVTQTPKHLITATGQRVTLRCSPRSGDLSVYWYQQSLDQGLQFLIQYYNGEERAKGNILERFSAQQFPDLHSELNLSSLELGDSALYFCASSLVREGGTDTQYFGPGTRLTVL.

The chain combines TRBV28 with TRBJ2-7; D is perhaps TRBD1 (5 bases). Germline CDR1 and CDR2: MDHEN and SYDVKM. CDR3 length: 15 amino acids. V dropped 4 bases and J dropped 6 bases, with 19 bases sitting between them. CDR3 in amino acids: CASSWGWADPGEQYF. The CDR3 region has the DNA TGTGCCAGCAGTTGGGGCTGGGCGGACCCGGGCGAGCAGTACTTC.

This clonotype showed up just a few times. A read error may explain this, as a much larger clone is one base away. The chain employs TRBV2 and TRBJ2-7; possible D gene TRBD2, 5 bases. Germline V lookup: CDR1 SNHLY, CDR2 FYNNEI. This CDR3 is built from 10 residues. V was shortened by 6 bases and J by 8 bases, with 8 bases between the two germline ends. The CDR3: CASSYGKQYF. The CDR3 DNA sequence: TGTGCCAGCAGCTACGGGAAGCAGTACTTC. Full variable domain (missing parts from reference TRBV2 and TRBJ2-7): EPEVTQTPSHQVTQMGQEVILRCVPISNHLYFYWYRQILGQKVEFLVSFYNNEISEKSEIFDDQFSVERPDGSNFTLKIRSTKLEDSAMYFCASSYGKQYFGPGTRLTVT.

This clonotype was counted a few times. The chain recombines TRBV5-5 with TRBJ2-1; 8 bases map to TRBD2. There are 15 residues in the CDR3. The V segment lost 3 bases and the J segment 5 bases; nucleotides outside the gene matches: 7. Germline values: CDR1 SGHKS, CDR2 YYEKEE (reference sequence). Here the CDR3 reads CASSYEREWNNEQFF. CDR3 nucleotides: TGTGCCAGCAGCTACGAGCGGGAGTGGAACAATGAGCAGTTCTTC.

V is TRBV9 and J is TRBJ2-7; 15 positions match TRBD2. Germline V CDR1 and CDR2: SGDLS, YYNGEE. The CDR3 sequence is 16 residues long. Trimming removed 0 bases from V and 6 bases from J; junction bases left unmatched: 4. DNA for the CDR3: TGTGCCAGCAGCGTAGGCCGGACTAGCGGGAGGGCCGAGCAGTACTTC. This translates into CASSVGRTSGRAEQYF. The whole variable domain, remainder taken from reference TRBV9 and TRBJ2-7, is DSGVTQTPKHLITATGQRVTLRCSPRSGDLSVYWYQQSLDQGLQFLIQYYNGEERAKGNILERFSAQQFPDLHSELNLSSLELGDSALYFCASSVGRTSGRAEQYFGPGTRLTVT.

This clonotype was picked up a small number of times. The chain combines TRBV28 with TRBJ1-4; D is perhaps TRBD1 (5 bases). Trimming removed 4 bases at V and 7 bases at J, with 16 bases between. The germline CDR1 and CDR2 sequences are MDHEN and SYDVKM. The CDR3 contains 15 residues. The chain's CDR3 is CASSSSTRRGEKLFF. For the CDR3, the DNA is TGTGCCAGCAGTTCCTCGACAAGGAGGGGTGAAAAACTGTTTTTT.

This clonotype was counted ten times or more. The rearrangement links TRBV7-2 to TRBJ2-3; 11 bases are a match to TRBD2. CDR3 length equals 17 residues. Germline V gene data show CDR1 as SGHTA and CDR2 as FQGNSA. V lost 4 bases to trimming and J lost 2 bases; unmatched junction nucleotides: 8. The CDR3 is CASSSPISGRATDTQYF. The DNA for the CDR3 is TGTGCCAGCAGCTCACCGATTAGCGGGAGGGCCACAGATACGCAGTATTTT.

The chain couples TRBV6-1 to TRBJ1-2, with D perhaps matching TRBD1 (6 bases). V shed 2 bases and J shed 8 bases, with 15 bases lying between them. Germline CDR1 reads MNHNS; CDR2 reads SASEGT. The CDR3 totals 14 residues. The CDR3 sequence is CASSEWAGTLGYTF. CDR3 DNA sequence: TGTGCCAGCAGTGAATGGGCAGGGACACTCGGCTACACCTTC.

Remarks on this clonotype: Given a much more abundant clone one base away, this may be a read error. V and J are TRBV18 and TRBJ2-2, with TRBD1 matching 10 bases. CDR1 is KGHSH, CDR2 LQKENI, per germline. J was trimmed by 4 bases and V by 3 bases; bases with no gene match: 2. The CDR3 spans 15 residues. The CDR3 sequence is CASSPTGGSTGELFF. The DNA for the CDR3 is TGTGCCAGCTCACCGACAGGGGGCTCCACCGGGGAGCTGTTTTTT.

The sample holds a few counts of this clonotype. V gene TRBV5-1 combines with J gene TRBJ1-6; D is unresolved. The CDR3 length is 14 residues. The V end was cut by 5 bases, the J end by 4 bases, with 10 bases between. Germline assignment: CDR1 SGHRS and CDR2 YFSETQ. The DNA for the CDR3 is TGCGCCAGCAGATTGCAGACTTATAATTCACCCCTCCACTTT. It translates to CASRLQTYNSPLHF. Filled out from reference TRBV5-1 and TRBJ1-6, the complete variable domain reads KAGVTQTPRYLIKTRGQQVTLSCSPISGHRSVSWYQQTPGQGLQFLFEYFSETQRNKGNFPGRFSGRQFSNSRSEMNVSTLELGDSALYLCASRLQTYNSPLHFGNGTRLTVT.

This clonotype was seen at least ten times. The chain combines TRBV27 with TRBJ2-1; 8 bases are a match to TRBD1. The CDR3 has 14 residues. Unmatched junction bases numbered 9, after V lost 5 bases and J lost 9 bases. Germline CDR1 reads MNHEY; CDR2 reads SMNVEV (reference sequence). The CDR3 region is CASSTRTGTGEQFF. The CDR3 DNA sequence: TGTGCCAGCAGTACCCGGACAGGGACGGGTGAGCAGTTCTTC.

This clonotype was detected many times. CDR3 region: CASSLMIEQYF. The CDR3 nucleotides read TGTGCCAGCAGTTTGATGATTGAGCAGTACTTC. The chain joins TRBV28 to TRBJ2-7; D unresolved. There are 11 residues in the CDR3. Germline V gene sequence: CDR1 MDHEN, CDR2 SYDVKM. V lost 3 bases and J 7 bases, leaving 7 bases between the germline ends.